The rows below give T cell receptor beta chains drawn from one sample of a study of T cell repertoires in cytomegalovirus infection. TCRdb fed the reads into MiXCR, producing one record per CDR3 protein. Of hundreds of thousands of distinct CDR3 sequences in the sample, just under 30% were seen once. Their antigens are not known. The material sequenced was cultured PBMCs, taken from culture after CMV antigen stimulation. Source of these receptors: a human donor in good health (CMV status not recorded). Some clones in this sample may be carry-over from other donors' samples. Each CDR3 is given with its conserved first and last residue. The D gene is left open where the match is weak. Clone sizes are given selectively: once, few, many, or a class where the clone is expanded.

j_call: TRBJ1-5
clone_size: -
d_call: TRBD1
v_call: TRBV7-9
cdr3_aa: CASSTTGSNQPQHF
cdr3_nt: TGTGCCAGCAGCACGACAGGGAGCAATCAGCCCCAGCATTTT

j_call: TRBJ1-1
clone_size: few
d_call: -
v_call: TRBV12-3/TRBV12-4
cdr3_aa: CASSLEREAFF
cdr3_nt: TGTGCCAGCAGTTTAGAACGGGAAGCTTTCTTT

j_call: TRBJ2-4
clone_size: few
d_call: -
v_call: TRBV7-4
cdr3_aa: CASTTGESPAKNIQYF
cdr3_nt: TGTGCCAGCACAACCGGGGAGTCACCGGCCAAAAACATTCAGTACTTC

j_call: TRBJ2-5
clone_size: once
d_call: -
v_call: TRBV28
cdr3_aa: CASTSGWETQYF
cdr3_nt: TGTGCCAGCACCTCCGGATGGGAGACCCAGTACTTC

j_call: TRBJ2-1
clone_size: few
d_call: -
v_call: TRBV28
cdr3_aa: CASSSPFWTKRRWLNEQFF
cdr3_nt: TGTGCCAGCAGTTCCCCCTTCTGGACAAAGCGCCGCTGGCTCAATGAGCAGTTCTTC

j_call: TRBJ1-5
clone_size: few
d_call: -
v_call: TRBV12-3/TRBV12-4
cdr3_aa: CASSLVRGREDQPQHF
cdr3_nt: TGTGCCAGCAGTTTAGTCCGAGGCAGGGAGGATCAGCCCCAGCATTTT

j_call: TRBJ1-3
clone_size: -
d_call: TRBD1
v_call: TRBV20-1
cdr3_aa: CNAASGTGTYTIYF
cdr3_nt: TGCAATGCTGCTTCCGGGACAGGGACCTACACCATATATTTT

j_call: TRBJ1-5
clone_size: many
d_call: -
v_call: TRBV6-1
cdr3_aa: CASNQGGTNQPQHF
cdr3_nt: TGTGCCAGCAACCAAGGGGGTACCAATCAGCCCCAGCATTTT

j_call: TRBJ1-2
clone_size: few
d_call: -
v_call: TRBV7-8
cdr3_aa: CASRNYLGTSGGYTF
cdr3_nt: TGTGCCAGCAGGAATTACCTTGGGACATCGGGTGGCTACACCTTC

j_call: TRBJ2-1
clone_size: few
d_call: TRBD1
v_call: TRBV7-3
cdr3_aa: CASSPGWGQAVNEQFF
cdr3_nt: TGTGCCAGCAGCCCCGGTTGGGGACAGGCCGTAAATGAGCAGTTCTTC

j_call: TRBJ2-1
clone_size: -
d_call: -
v_call: TRBV24-1
cdr3_aa: CATSEVPGSYNEQFF
cdr3_nt: TGTGCCACCAGTGAGGTCCCAGGATCCTACAATGAGCAGTTCTTC

j_call: TRBJ2-1
clone_size: -
d_call: TRBD2
v_call: TRBV6-6
cdr3_aa: CASKGLAGGPSSYNEQFF
cdr3_nt: TGTGCCAGCAAGGGACTAGCGGGAGGGCCGAGCTCCTACAATGAGCAGTTCTTC

j_call: TRBJ2-2
clone_size: few
d_call: -
v_call: TRBV7-2
cdr3_aa: CASSPALNTGELFF
cdr3_nt: TGTGCCAGCAGCCCGGCCCTTAACACCGGGGAGCTGTTTTTT

j_call: TRBJ2-7
clone_size: -
d_call: -
v_call: TRBV6-5
cdr3_aa: CASSYSPGGRGEQYF
cdr3_nt: TGTGCCAGCAGTTACTCCCCTGGGGGTCGTGGGGAGCAGTACTTC

j_call: TRBJ2-2
clone_size: -
d_call: -
v_call: TRBV7-8
cdr3_aa: CASSTPKRTGELFF
cdr3_nt: TGTGCCAGCAGCACACCGAAAAGGACCGGGGAGCTGTTTTTT

j_call: TRBJ1-2
clone_size: few
d_call: -
v_call: TRBV24-1
cdr3_aa: CATSAGPSAYGYTF
cdr3_nt: TGTGCCACCAGTGCAGGACCCTCCGCCTATGGCTACACCTTC

j_call: TRBJ1-6
clone_size: -
d_call: TRBD1
v_call: TRBV20-1
cdr3_aa: CSARGRTGDDSPLHF
cdr3_nt: TGCAGTGCTAGAGGAAGGACAGGGGACGACTCACCCCTCCACTTT

j_call: TRBJ1-5
clone_size: few
d_call: -
v_call: TRBV7-2
cdr3_aa: CASRTVAGINQPQHF
cdr3_nt: TGTGCCAGCAGAACCGTTGCGGGAATCAATCAGCCCCAGCATTTT

j_call: TRBJ2-1
clone_size: -
d_call: TRBD1
v_call: TRBV6-6
cdr3_aa: CASSGQGAVIQSSYNEQFF
cdr3_nt: TGTGCCAGCAGCGGACAGGGGGCGGTTATCCAGAGCTCCTACAATGAGCAGTTCTTC

j_call: TRBJ2-7
clone_size: -
d_call: TRBD2
v_call: TRBV20-1
cdr3_aa: CSARDWLAGVLKSSYEQYF
cdr3_nt: TGCAGTGCTAGAGATTGGCTAGCGGGAGTCCTAAAGTCCTCCTACGAGCAGTACTTC

j_call: TRBJ1-4
clone_size: few
d_call: -
v_call: TRBV7-9
cdr3_aa: CASSSDRNNEKLFF
cdr3_nt: TGTGCCAGCAGCTCGGACAGAAATAATGAAAAACTGTTTTTT

j_call: TRBJ2-7
clone_size: -
d_call: -
v_call: TRBV9
cdr3_aa: CASSAGWRTEQYF
cdr3_nt: TGTGCCAGCAGCGCAGGTTGGCGGACGGAGCAGTACTTC

j_call: TRBJ2-1
clone_size: -
d_call: TRBD2
v_call: TRBV7-2
cdr3_aa: CASRGLAGVSEQFF
cdr3_nt: TGTGCCAGCAGGGGACTAGCGGGAGTAAGTGAGCAGTTCTTC

j_call: TRBJ1-2
clone_size: -
d_call: -
v_call: TRBV5-1
cdr3_aa: CASSSRTASNYGYTF
cdr3_nt: TGCGCCAGCAGCTCTCGGACAGCAAGTAACTATGGCTACACCTTC